This T cell receptor (beta chain) was found in a study of blood T cells in healthy people across ages. Study-level background: Template-switching capture recovered about one barcoded beta molecule per two T cells. Study-wide results and limits: Across samples, TCR beta diversity tracked strongly with naive T cell percentage.

The germline V gene has CDR1 SGDLS and CDR2 YYNGEE. The CDR3 contains 15 residues. V was pared by 3 bases and J by 3 bases, with 6 bases of the junction left unmatched. Next came a second PCR, run for about 7 to 12 cycles, which used a sample-barcoded 5' primer along with a J-beta primer mix. The template-switch adaptor, which had 12 random nucleotides, put a tag on each cDNA molecule. Via MiXCR, TCRdb re-called the 5' RACE reads, giving one row per CDR3 protein. The sample holds about 290,000 distinct CDR3 sequences; around 30% are singletons and the top ten take around 30%. Note on this clonotype: Its antigen remains unknown.

Extraction yielded at least 5 micrograms of total RNA per sample. The specimen sequenced was blood. This TCR was sampled from a woman in her seventies in good health. This sequence joins TRBV9 and TRBJ2-5; 9 bases are a match to TRBD2. The CDR3 loop reads CASSARGGEKETQYF. DNA of the CDR3: TGTGCCAGCAGCGCTCGCGGGGGGGAAAAAGAGACCCAGTACTTC.